These 4 T cell receptor beta chains came from one sample sequenced in a study of blood T cells in healthy people across ages. Using a J-beta primer mix together with a sample-barcoded 5' primer, a second PCR was run for roughly 7 to 12 cycles. TCRdb independently ran MiXCR on the 5' RACE reads; one entry per CDR3 protein. The sample yields hundreds of thousands of distinct CDR3 sequences, more than 55% seen once. The sample was blood. The receptor source for this set is a man aged 40-49 years in good health.

The chain has TRBV6-5 and TRBJ1-5; unclear D gene. This CDR3 comprises 20 residues. Germline CDR1 is MNHEY and CDR2 is SVGAGI. Deletions cut 0 bases from V and 0 bases from J, with 21 bases between. The CDR3 nucleotides read TGTGCCAGCAGTTACTCGAAACCTCTACCGGACCCTCATAGCAATCAGCCCCAGCATTTT. It yields the protein CASSYSKPLPDPHSNQPQHF.

This clonotype was picked up a small number of times. This chain connects TRBV9 to TRBJ2-7; unclear D gene. The CDR3 extends over 13 amino acids. The germline gives CDR1 SGDLS, CDR2 YYNGEE. V shed 8 bases and J shed 0 bases, with 12 bases lying between them. As DNA, the CDR3 is TGTGCCAGAGACCTTAGTGTCTCCTACGAGCAGTACTTC. It encodes CARDLSVSYEQYF.

The J gene is TRBJ2-3, the V gene TRBV27; D gene uncertain. The germline V gene has CDR1 MNHEY and CDR2 SMNVEV (reference sequence). The CDR3 has 14 residues. Trimming took 1 base from V and 6 from J, leaving 11 bases between them. The CDR3 bases are TGTGCCAGCAGTTTATTCCAGACCGGGGATACGCAGTATTTT. As protein: CASSLFQTGDTQYF.

This chain links TRBV30 with TRBJ2-1; D is unclear. Germline lookup yields CDR1 GTSNPN and CDR2 SVGIG (reference sequence). This CDR3 comprises 12 residues. The V and J ends lost 4 bases and 7 bases respectively, with 11 bases between them. The CDR3 spells CAWTLTENEQFF. Written as DNA, the CDR3 is TGTGCCTGGACCCTGACGGAAAATGAGCAGTTCTTC.